A selection of T cell receptor beta chains follows, all from one sample in a study of cytomegalovirus exposure and HLA in healthy donors. Method: immunoSEQ multiplex PCR; TCRdb's copy keeps in-frame clones and lacks some. In the table there are roughly 120,000 clones, about four fifths of which are singletons. Sequenced sample: PBMCs. All receptors come from a woman aged 25-40 years in good health and CMV-seronegative. Both conserved end residues are part of each CDR3. The order of the fields is V gene, clone size, D gene, J gene, CDR3 protein, CDR3 DNA. D genes are given only for firm matches. Rows give clone size only sometimes, using once, few, many, or a class for an expanded clone.

TRBV19	.	.	TRBJ2-3	CASRREWQGNTDTQYF	TGTGCCAGTAGAAGAGAATGGCAGGGAAACACAGATACGCAGTATTTT
TRBV4-1	.	TRBD1	TRBJ2-7	CASSHPGDRGWHF	TGCGCCAGCAGCCACCCGGGGGACAGGGGGTGGCACTTC
TRBV2	once	TRBD2	TRBJ2-7	CAGGGLADSYEQYF	TGTGCCGGAGGGGGACTAGCGGATTCCTACGAGCAGTACTTC
TRBV10-3	few	.	TRBJ1-1	CAIGGEGTEAFF	TGTGCCATAGGGGGGGAAGGCACTGAAGCTTTCTTT
TRBV11-2	.	.	TRBJ2-5	CASSFGETQYF	TGTGCCAGCAGCTTCGGAGAGACCCAGTACTTC
TRBV9	.	TRBD2	TRBJ2-7	CASSVAAREGTHEQYF	TGTGCCAGCAGCGTAGCTGCGCGGGAGGGCACCCACGAGCAGTACTTC
TRBV19	.	TRBD2	TRBJ2-1	CASSMGLAGGSSYNEQFF	TGTGCCAGTAGTATGGGACTAGCGGGAGGAAGCTCCTACAATGAGCAGTTCTTC
TRBV5-1	.	.	TRBJ2-3	CASSTADTTTDTQYF	TGCGCCAGCAGCACTGCGGACACGACCACAGATACGCAGTATTTT
TRBV28	.	TRBD1	TRBJ2-7	CASSHVGQGSEQYF	TGTGCCAGCAGCCACGTGGGACAGGGGAGCGAGCAGTACTTC
TRBV7-2	.	.	TRBJ2-1	CASSLGGLSGPYNEQFF	TGTGCCAGCAGCTTAGGAGGACTAAGCGGTCCCTACAATGAGCAGTTCTTC
TRBV19	.	.	TRBJ2-1	CACGDEQFF	TGTGCATGCGGGGATGAGCAGTTCTTC
TRBV28	.	TRBD1	TRBJ2-7	CASSLQGAGEQYF	TGTGCCAGCAGTTTACAGGGGGCTGGAGAGCAGTACTTC
TRBV18	.	.	TRBJ2-5	CASSPAGETQYF	TGTGCCAGCTCACCGGCAGGAGAGACCCAGTACTTC
TRBV19	.	TRBD1	TRBJ1-5	CASSTRDRGNQPQHF	TGTGCCAGTAGTACCCGGGACAGGGGCAATCAGCCCCAGCATTTT
TRBV5-6	.	TRBD2	TRBJ2-5	CASSLVAGGGDQETQYF	TGTGCCAGCAGCTTGGTGGCGGGCGGGGGGGATCAAGAGACCCAGTACTTC
TRBV7-9	.	TRBD1	TRBJ2-7	CASSSDRVNYEQYF	TGTGCCAGCAGCTCGGACAGGGTAAACTACGAGCAGTACTTC
TRBV9	.	.	TRBJ2-3	CASSVSGAGTNTDTQYF	TGTGCCAGCAGCGTATCGGGAGCCGGGACCAACACAGATACGCAGTATTTT
TRBV5-4	.	.	TRBJ1-2	CASSPEPNYGYTF	TGTGCCAGCAGCCCGGAGCCTAACTATGGCTACACCTTC
TRBV5-1	.	.	TRBJ2-7	CASSSDSKTTYEQYF	TGCGCCAGCAGCAGTGACTCGAAGACCACCTACGAGCAGTACTTC
TRBV7-6	.	TRBD1	TRBJ1-5	CASSLGQGVNQPQHF	TGTGCCAGCAGCTTAGGACAGGGGGTCAATCAGCCCCAGCATTTT
TRBV6-4	.	.	TRBJ1-5	CASSSETGHNQSQHF	TGTGCCAGCAGCTCCGAGACAGGCCACAATCAGTCCCAGCATTTT
TRBV19	.	.	TRBJ2-7	CASSGPGQGTYEQYF	TGTGCCAGTAGTGGACCGGGACAAGGAACCTACGAGCAGTACTTC
TRBV6-6	few	TRBD1	TRBJ2-2	CASSYRQGENTGELFF	TGTGCCAGCAGTTACCGGCAGGGGGAGAACACCGGGGAGCTGTTTTTT
TRBV19	.	TRBD2	TRBJ2-6	CASSSGRGSGANVLTF	TGTGCCAGTAGTTCCGGGAGGGGCTCTGGGGCCAACGTCCTGACTTTC
TRBV9	few	.	TRBJ2-2	CASSVVAVAGELFF	TGTGCCAGCAGCGTAGTGGCAGTGGCCGGGGAGCTGTTTTTT
TRBV6-4	.	.	TRBJ2-7	CASSPKGRREDYEQYF	TGTGCCAGCAGTCCGAAAGGCCGGAGGGAGGACTACGAGCAGTACTTC
TRBV5-1	.	TRBD1	TRBJ2-1	CASHLSGTGGNNEQFF	TGCGCCAGCCACCTGTCCGGGACAGGGGGCAACAATGAGCAGTTCTTC
TRBV13	.	.	TRBJ2-5	CASSLLQGGETQYF	TGTGCCAGCAGCCTCTTACAGGGAGGGGAGACCCAGTACTTC
TRBV27	.	.	TRBJ2-7	CASSDGSGMVYRGRPSYEQYF	TGTGCCAGCAGCGACGGGTCCGGGATGGTCTATCGGGGGAGGCCCTCCTACGAGCAGTACTTC
TRBV2	.	TRBD1	TRBJ2-4	CASRVGQEKNIQYF	TGTGCCAGCAGGGTGGGACAGGAAAAAAACATTCAGTACTTC
TRBV27	.	TRBD2	TRBJ2-2	CANSLSWLAGRTGELFF	TGTGCCAACAGTTTATCGTGGCTAGCGGGAAGGACCGGGGAGCTGTTTTTT
TRBV5-6	.	TRBD2	TRBJ2-5	CASSLRVAGRETQYF	TGTGCCAGCAGCTTGCGGGTAGCGGGAAGGGAGACCCAGTACTTC
TRBV4-3	once	TRBD2	TRBJ2-5	CASSPSGRFQETQYF	TGCGCCAGCAGCCCAAGCGGGAGGTTCCAAGAGACCCAGTACTTC
TRBV6-8	.	TRBD1	TRBJ2-7	CASSFLTLTGAYEQYF	TGTGCCAGCAGTTTTCTTACCTTAACAGGGGCCTACGAGCAGTACTTC
TRBV7-9	once	.	TRBJ2-6	CASSLLQSSGANVLTF	TGTGCCAGCAGCCTGCTACAGTCGTCTGGGGCCAACGTCCTGACTTTC
TRBV10-3	.	TRBD2	TRBJ2-7	CARWLLARSSYEQYF	TGTGCCAGATGGTTACTAGCGCGTTCCTCCTACGAGCAGTACTTC
TRBV2	.	.	TRBJ2-6	CASSFQRVSGANVLTF	TGTGCCAGCAGCTTTCAGCGAGTCTCTGGGGCCAACGTCCTGACTTTC
TRBV18	.	.	TRBJ2-2	CASSLELVGFGGATGELFF	TGTGCCAGCTCACTGGAGTTAGTAGGTTTCGGCGGGGCCACCGGGGAGCTGTTTTTT
TRBV5-4	.	TRBD1	TRBJ2-7	CASSRPGTGAYEQYF	TGTGCCAGCAGCAGGCCGGGGACAGGGGCCTACGAGCAGTACTTC
TRBV5-1	.	TRBD1	TRBJ1-1	CASSSGDRANTEAFF	TGCGCCAGCAGCTCCGGGGACAGGGCGAACACTGAAGCTTTCTTT
TRBV7-8	.	.	TRBJ2-5	CASSPASSRPTGLETQYF	TGTGCCAGCAGCCCAGCCTCTTCGAGACCCACGGGGTTGGAGACCCAGTACTTC
TRBV15	.	.	TRBJ2-7	CATSRSGGGGTYEQYF	TGTGCCACCAGCAGGTCCGGGGGTGGCGGAACCTACGAGCAGTACTTC
TRBV6-6	.	.	TRBJ1-1	CATRREVNTEAFF	TGTGCCACCCGACGGGAGGTGAACACTGAAGCTTTCTTT
TRBV11-2	.	.	TRBJ2-2	CASSFPLAVENTGELFF	TGTGCCAGCAGCTTCCCTCTGGCTGTCGAGAACACCGGGGAGCTGTTTTTT
TRBV19	.	.	TRBJ1-1	CASSDRGGATEAFF	TGTGCCAGTAGTGACCGGGGGGGGGCCACTGAAGCTTTCTTT
TRBV19	few	TRBD2	TRBJ2-1	CASSMRRLAGTYNEQFF	TGTGCCAGTAGTATGCGGAGACTAGCGGGAACTTACAATGAGCAGTTCTTC
TRBV10-1	.	.	TRBJ2-1	CGLRFRELNEQFF	TGCGGATTGCGGTTTCGGGAGCTGAATGAGCAGTTCTTC
TRBV7-9	.	TRBD2	TRBJ2-1	CASSHGLADYNEQFF	TGTGCCAGCAGCCATGGACTAGCGGATTACAATGAGCAGTTCTTC
TRBV13	.	TRBD2	TRBJ2-1	CASSPNPGTSGYNEQFF	TGTGCCAGCAGCCCAAACCCCGGGACTAGCGGATACAATGAGCAGTTCTTC
TRBV7-3	few	TRBD1	TRBJ2-1	CASSPPGTGYNEQFF	TGTGCCAGCAGCCCTCCCGGGACAGGGTACAATGAGCAGTTCTTC
TRBV6-1	.	.	TRBJ1-2	CASSENRQDYGYTF	TGTGCCAGCAGTGAAAATAGACAGGACTATGGCTACACCTTC
TRBV7-2	.	.	TRBJ1-2	CASSSHEGGRGYTF	TGTGCCAGCAGCTCCCATGAGGGAGGGCGCGGCTACACCTTC
TRBV28	.	.	TRBJ2-7	CASSLSPGSYEQYF	TGTGCCAGCAGTTTATCGCCAGGCTCCTACGAGCAGTACTTC
TRBV7-8	.	TRBD1	TRBJ1-4	CASSPRTGLGEKLFF	TGTGCCAGCAGCCCCCGGACAGGGTTAGGAGAAAAACTGTTTTTT
TRBV14	.	TRBD1	TRBJ1-2	CASSQDLGTGRNYGYTF	TGTGCCAGCAGCCAAGATTTGGGGACAGGGAGGAACTATGGCTACACCTTC
TRBV27	.	TRBD1	TRBJ2-7	CASSFWTGGPYEQYF	TGTGCCAGCAGTTTCTGGACAGGGGGCCCCTACGAGCAGTACTTC
TRBV9	.	.	TRBJ2-2	CASSVVGGPSNTGELFF	TGTGCCAGCAGCGTAGTAGGGGGTCCATCAAACACCGGGGAGCTGTTTTTT
TRBV11-1	.	TRBD1	TRBJ1-1	CASTDRGKAFF	TGTGCCAGCACCGACAGGGGGAAAGCTTTCTTT
TRBV19	.	.	TRBJ1-3	CASSIDQGPGNTIYF	TGTGCCAGTAGTATAGATCAGGGCCCAGGAAACACCATATATTTT